This is a list of T cell receptor beta chains from one sample in a study of identical twins. TCRdb fed the 5' RACE reads into MiXCR, producing one record per CDR3 protein. The data show around 100,000 distinct CDR3 sequences, with 5.5% to 7% seen just once and about 12% held by the top ten. Specimen: memory T cells sorted from blood. These receptor sequences come from a woman aged 50 to 60 in good health. Both conserved end residues are part of each CDR3. The D gene is left open where the match is weak. Rows give clone size only sometimes, using once, few, many, or a class for an expanded clone.

TRBV3-1	TRBD2	many	TRBJ2-2	15	CASSGAGSNTGELFF	TGTGCCAGCAGCGGAGCGGGGTCGAACACCGGGGAGCTGTTTTTT
TRBV11-3	NA	many	TRBJ2-2	13	CASSWTAPGELFF	TGTGCCAGCAGCTGGACAGCCCCCGGGGAGCTGTTTTTT
TRBV5-1	TRBD1	NA	TRBJ2-3	14	CASSYRGRTDTQYF	TGCGCCAGCAGCTACAGGGGGCGGACAGATACGCAGTATTTT
TRBV2	TRBD1	NA	TRBJ1-5	12	CASSPTGTEQHF	TGTGCCAGCAGTCCGACCGGGACAGAGCAGCATTTT
TRBV19	NA	many	TRBJ2-5	15	CASSLNRGRQETQYF	TGTGCCAGTAGTCTCAATAGGGGACGTCAAGAGACCCAGTACTTC
TRBV7-3	TRBD2	many	TRBJ2-3	14	CASSQTSGSDTQYF	TGTGCCAGCAGCCAGACTAGCGGTTCAGATACGCAGTATTTT
TRBV11-2	NA	NA	TRBJ2-2	20	CASKKGTFQGIATNTGELFF	TGTGCCAGCAAGAAAGGGACATTTCAGGGGATCGCTACGAACACCGGGGAGCTGTTTTTT
TRBV5-1	TRBD1	few	TRBJ2-2	13	CASRVQGTGELFF	TGCGCCAGCAGAGTACAGGGGACCGGGGAGCTGTTTTTT
TRBV30	NA	NA	TRBJ1-1	10	CAWIGTEAFF	TGTGCCTGGATAGGCACTGAAGCTTTCTTT
TRBV9	NA	many	TRBJ2-1	15	CASSVDAVSYNEQFF	TGTGCCAGCAGCGTAGATGCGGTCTCCTACAATGAGCAGTTCTTC
TRBV6-2/TRBV6-3	NA	many	TRBJ2-3	14	CASSPRRGTDTQYF	TGTGCCAGCAGCCCCCGCAGGGGCACAGATACGCAGTATTTT
TRBV5-1	NA	many	TRBJ2-4	14	CASSLGSEGNIQYF	TGCGCCAGCAGCTTGGGTTCGGAGGGAAACATTCAGTACTTC
TRBV6-1	TRBD2	many	TRBJ2-3	14	CASSDGTSGDQQYF	TGTGCCAGCAGTGACGGGACTAGCGGGGATCAGCAGTATTTT
TRBV25-1	NA	many	TRBJ2-5	15	CASSDVGWLQETQYF	TGTGCCAGCAGTGATGTTGGCTGGCTGCAAGAGACCCAGTACTTC
TRBV24-1	NA	many	TRBJ1-3	12	CATSESGNTIYF	TGTGCCACCAGTGAATCTGGAAACACCATATATTTT
TRBV6-6	TRBD2	few	TRBJ2-4	18	CASSPPQAGGPTKNIQYF	TGTGCCAGCAGCCCCCCCCAAGCGGGAGGGCCGACCAAAAACATTCAGTACTTC
TRBV20-1	NA	NA	TRBJ2-2	14	CSARDLSSTGELFF	TGCAGTGCTAGAGATCTAAGCTCGACCGGGGAGCTGTTTTTT
TRBV5-5	NA	many	TRBJ2-7	13	CASSFGKGYEQYF	TGTGCCAGCAGCTTCGGGAAGGGGTATGAGCAGTACTTC
TRBV12-5	TRBD2	many	TRBJ2-3	16	CASGPHGGSSTDTQYF	TGTGCTAGTGGCCCCCACGGGGGGAGCTCCACAGATACGCAGTATTTT
TRBV15	NA	few	TRBJ2-3	15	CATSTDIGRTDTQYF	TGTGCCACCAGCACCGACATAGGGCGCACAGATACGCAGTATTTT
TRBV6-1	TRBD1	many	TRBJ1-5	15	CASSEAGTAEQPQHF	TGTGCCAGCAGTGAAGCAGGGACAGCGGAACAGCCCCAGCATTTT
TRBV6-5	TRBD2	many	TRBJ2-1	15	CASSYSPSGYNEQFF	TGTGCCAGCAGTTATAGCCCTAGCGGGTACAATGAGCAGTTCTTC